The source of this T cell receptor (beta chain) is a study of cytomegalovirus exposure and HLA in healthy donors. Donors in the study were healthy people who gave bone marrow. V dropped 2 bases and J dropped 0; count of bases not matched to a gene: 7. Germline CDR1 and CDR2: SGHTA and FQGTGA. The CDR3 consists of 17 residues. About this clone: The antigen remains unidentified.

Study-wide findings and caveats: Some TCR beta chains (more than 150 of them) were listed as cytomegalovirus-associated. A cluster of highly shared sequence variants was likely a sequencing artifact. Rare TCR sequences dominated, though some public TCRs recurred in many donors.

Amplification used 60 Vbeta primers and 13 Jbeta primers. Repertoires were generated with immunoSEQ multiplex PCR, while TCRdb's copy carries only in-frame clones and drops some. The table includes 110,000 to 150,000 clones, roughly four fifths detected once. Sequenced material: PBMCs. This sequence was found in a woman aged 45-65 years in good health and CMV-seronegative. The chain joins TRBV7-3 to TRBJ2-3; 8 positions match TRBD2. As DNA, the CDR3 is TGTGCCAGCAGCTTAGATGGGCCTAGCGGGAGCACAGATACGCAGTATTTT. This encodes CASSLDGPSGSTDTQYF. Looking up the rest from reference TRBV7-3 and TRBJ2-3 gives the full variable domain: GAGVSQTPSNKVTEKGKYVELRCDPISGHTALYWYRQSLGQGPEFLIYFQGTGAADDSGLPNDRFFAVRPEGSVSTLKIQRTERGDSAVYLCASSLDGPSGSTDTQYFGPGTRLTVL.